This passage covers 12 T cell receptor beta chains from one sample sequenced in a study of blood T cell repertoires in COVID-19. Repertoires were generated with immunoSEQ multiplex PCR, while TCRdb's copy carries only in-frame clones and drops some. The sample holds around 250,000 clones; around 84% are singletons and the top ten take over 4%. The sample consisted of PBMCs or T cells enriched from blood (not recorded which). Receptor source: a man aged 25-45 years with acute COVID-19.

Here the CDR3 DNA reads TGTGCCAGCAGCCAAGACCCCGCGGCGGACGAGCAGTACGTC. This codes for CASSQDPAADEQYV. The chain is built from TRBV3-1 (or the pseudogene TRBV3-2) and TRBJ2-7; D call uncertain. The CDR3 length is 14 residues. CDR1 and CDR2 (germline): LGHDT, YNNKEL (reference sequence). Trimming pared 0 bases from V and 5 bases from J, leaving 11 bases between.

This sequence joins TRBV3-1 (or the pseudogene TRBV3-2) and TRBJ2-5, with a weak D call TRBD2 (5 bases). The CDR3 spans 17 residues. Germline V gene sequence: CDR1 LGHDT, CDR2 YNNKEL (reference sequence). Trimming stripped 4 bases from V and 1 base from J, with 19 bases between. The CDR3 is CASSPIRARGTQETQYF. Written as DNA, the CDR3 is TGTGCCAGCAGCCCGATCAGAGCTCGGGGAACCCAAGAGACCCAGTACTTC.

The chain combines TRBV19 with TRBJ1-3; possible D gene TRBD1, 6 bases. Per germline, CDR1 LNHDA and CDR2 SQIVND (reference sequence). V lost 9 bases, J lost 0 bases, and 15 bases lay in between. There are 15 residues in the CDR3. CDR3 loop: CASGLGASSGNTIYF. In nucleotides, the CDR3 is TGTGCCAGCGGCCTGGGGGCGAGCTCTGGAAACACCATATATTTT. Together with reference TRBV19 and TRBJ1-3, the CDR3 gives the full variable domain: DGGITQSPKYLFRKEGQNVTLSCEQNLNHDAMYWYRQDPGQGLRLIYYSQIVNDFQKGDIAEGYSVSREKKESFPLTVTSAQKNPTAFYLCASGLGASSGNTIYFGEGSWLTVV.

The chain employs TRBV2 and TRBJ2-2; D remains ambiguous. The CDR3 extends over 14 amino acids. The germline CDR1 and CDR2 sequences are SNHLY and FYNNEI. Trimming cost V 2 bases and J 8 bases, with 12 bases left between them. The CDR3 DNA sequence: TGTGCCAGCAGTGAAACCGGTGCACGTGGGGAGCTGTTTTTT. It is translated as CASSETGARGELFF.

In this sample, this clone turned up a few times. This sequence joins TRBV30 and TRBJ1-1, with D possibly TRBD1 on 6 matching bases. Germline V lookup: CDR1 GTSNPN, CDR2 SVGIG (reference sequence). This CDR3 has 13 amino acids. V gave up 3 bases and J gave up 5 bases, with 13 bases separating them. The CDR3 DNA follows: TGTGCCTGGAGGAAACAGGGAAATACTGAAGCTTTCTTT. Its protein product is CAWRKQGNTEAFF. Drawing the rest from reference TRBV30 and TRBJ1-1, the complete variable domain is SQTIHQWPATLVQPVGSPLSLECTVEGTSNPNLYWYRQAAGRGLQLLFYSVGIGQISSEVPQNLSASRPQDRQFILSSKKLLLSDSGFYLCAWRKQGNTEAFFGQGTRLTVV.

The V and J genes are TRBV30 and TRBJ1-2; possibly TRBD1 for D (6 bases). Germline lookup yields CDR1 GTSNPN and CDR2 SVGIG (reference sequence). The CDR3 runs to 12 residues. V lost 5 bases and J lost 3, with 10 bases in between. CDR3 amino acids: CAWSRTDYGYTF. CDR3 DNA: TGTGCCTGGTCCCGGACAGACTATGGCTACACCTTC.

The gene calls are TRBV30 and TRBJ1-4; D perhaps matches TRBD1 (6 bases). The CDR3 extends over 18 amino acids. The germline V gene encodes CDR1 GTSNPN and CDR2 SVGIG (reference sequence). With 3 bases removed from V and 2 bases from J, the gap between germline ends came to 22 bases. The CDR3 region has the DNA TGTGCCTGGAGGGGACAAGGGAAGGCGGGCATGACTAATGAAAAACTGTTTTTT. Translation gives CAWRGQGKAGMTNEKLFF.

V gene TRBV5-5 combines with J gene TRBJ1-1, with D unresolved. Deletions cut 2 bases from V and 0 bases from J, with 11 bases between. This CDR3 contains 15 residues. From germline, CDR1 is SGHKS and CDR2 YYEKEE (reference sequence). This CDR3 is CASSLHPDLNTEAFF. DNA for the CDR3: TGTGCCAGCAGCTTACACCCAGATTTGAACACTGAAGCTTTCTTT.

On this clone itself: A much larger clone lies one base from this, so it may be a read error. CDR3 sequence reads: CASSPGGSGANVLTF. CDR3 nucleotides: TGTGCCAGCAGCCCGGGGGGCTCTGGGGCCAACGTCCTGACTTTC. This chain links TRBV7-6 with TRBJ2-6, with 7 nucleotides matching TRBD2. Germline lookup yields CDR1 SGHVS and CDR2 FNYEAQ. With 5 bases clipped from V and 0 bases from J, the junction kept 1 base outside the gene matches. The CDR3 is 15 residues long.

This clone came up once. The chain combines TRBV28 with TRBJ1-3, with D unresolved. The germline V gene has CDR1 MDHEN and CDR2 SYDVKM. Trimming shortened V by 10 bases and J by 0 bases, and 10 bases separated the two germline ends. The CDR3 sequence is 13 residues long. DNA of the CDR3: TGTGCCATCGGAGTTTTCTCTGGAAACACCATATATTTT. Its protein product is CAIGVFSGNTIYF.

The genes are TRBV19 and TRBJ2-3, with D unresolved. The CDR3 is 13 residues long. Between the trimmed V and J ends, which lost 0 bases and 4 bases, there was a span of 5 bases. Germline V gene lookup returns CDR1 LNHDA and CDR2 SQIVND (reference sequence). The CDR3 nucleotides read TGTGCCAGTAGTATAGAGCCGGCAGATACGCAGTATTTT. Amino acids: CASSIEPADTQYF.

In this sample, this clone turned up a few times. The V and J genes are TRBV29-1 and TRBJ1-1, with 10 bases aligning to TRBD1. This CDR3 region has 13 residues. The junction had 5 bases not matched to a gene; V was cut back by 6 bases and J by 4 bases. Germline CDR1 SQVTM, CDR2 ANQGSEA. Here the CDR3 DNA reads TGCAGCGTCGACAGGGGGCGGTCCACTGAAGCTTTCTTT. Its translation is CSVDRGRSTEAFF.